What follows are 7 T cell receptor beta chains derived from one specimen sequenced in a study of response to subunit inactivated influenza vaccine. One entry per CDR3 protein results from TCRdb running MiXCR on the RT-PCR reads. The sample shows approximately 530,000 distinct CDR3 sequences, roughly 13% of them seen only once. The material was PBMCs from blood, obtained roughly 48 days after vaccination. Receptors originate from a man aged 50 to 60 who received an inactivated influenza vaccine.

This clonotype has a handful of counts. The chain employs TRBV4-3 and TRBJ2-3; the match to TRBD2 covers 11 bases. This CDR3 is built from 16 residues. In germline, CDR1 is LGHNA, CDR2 YSLEER. Unmatched junction bases numbered 1, after V lost 2 bases and J lost 0 bases. As DNA, the CDR3 is TGCGCCAGCAGCCAACGGACTAGCGGGAGCACAGATACGCAGTATTTT. It specifies CASSQRTSGSTDTQYF.

This clonotype appeared a few times. The V call is TRBV6-1, the J call TRBJ1-1; no definite D call. Trimming pared 3 bases from V and 5 bases from J, leaving 10 bases between. Germline values: CDR1 MNHNS, CDR2 SASEGT. This CDR3 comprises 13 residues. CDR3 in amino acids: CASSDLSHTEAFF. Written as DNA, the CDR3 is TGTGCCAGCAGTGACCTAAGTCATACTGAAGCTTTCTTT.

The table lists this clonotype with a few counts. The chain has TRBV6-5 and TRBJ2-4; 9 bases are a match to TRBD1. This CDR3 comprises 14 residues. CDR1 is MNHEY and CDR2 is SVGAGI in the germline V gene. V lost 5 bases and J lost 10; bases outside the gene matches: 9. The CDR3: CASSTSDRGVIQYF. The CDR3 DNA sequence: TGTGCCAGCAGTACCTCGGACAGGGGCGTAATTCAGTACTTC.

Here the CDR3 reads CASSSSVAMNTEAFF. CDR3 bases: TGTGCCAGCAGTTCGTCTGTCGCTATGAACACTGAAGCTTTCTTT. V gene TRBV12-3 or TRBV12-4 combines with J gene TRBJ1-1; D is uncertain. V was cut by 4 bases and J by 0 bases, with 12 bases left in between. This CDR3 is built from 15 residues.

This clonotype was picked up a small number of times. The chain uses TRBV5-5 and TRBJ2-1; a weak D match, TRBD2 (5 bases). The germline V and J ends were trimmed by 4 bases and 7 bases, with 15 bases remaining between them. Per germline, CDR1 SGHKS and CDR2 YYEKEE (reference sequence). CDR3 size: 14 residues. The CDR3 DNA sequence: TGTGCCAGCAGCGTCCGGGATTACATAAATGAGCAGTTCTTC. It translates to CASSVRDYINEQFF.

V gene TRBV3-1 combines with J gene TRBJ1-2; possibly TRBD1 for D (6 bases). The CDR3 consists of 11 residues. Germline V CDR1 and CDR2: LGHDT, YNNKEL (reference sequence). V was pared by 1 base and J by 13 bases, with 10 bases between. CDR3 DNA: TGTGCCAGCAGCCAAGCAGGGGTTTTCACCTTC. Residues: CASSQAGVFTF.

This clonotype showed up many times. The chain joins TRBV20-1 to TRBJ2-5; a weak D match, TRBD1 (5 bases). The length of the CDR3 is 14 residues. V lost 4 bases to trimming and J lost 0 bases, with 12 bases between them. Germline loops: CDR1 DFQATT, CDR2 SNEGSKA (reference sequence). The CDR3 nucleotides are TGCAGTGCTACGAAGGGGTGGTACCAAGAGACCCAGTACTTC. It yields the protein CSATKGWYQETQYF.